This TCR beta chain was recorded in a study of cytomegalovirus exposure and HLA in healthy donors. Study summary: Membership in the Caucasian-associated ancestry cluster was found for around four fifths of approximately 430 genotyped donors. Study-level points and caveats: For TCR beta chains, V- and J-gene trimming was later linked to a missense DCLRE1C variant. In vitro testing confirmed a few CMV-associated chains as specific for CMV antigens.

PCR involved 60 Vbeta and 13 Jbeta primers. Profiled with immunoSEQ multiplex PCR; TCRdb holds only in-frame clones, not every one. The data contain about 190,000 clones, 81% of them singletons. This CDR3 has 16 amino acids. Germline V gene sequence: CDR1 SGHVS, CDR2 FNYEAQ. V gave up 1 base and J gave up 2 bases, with 12 bases separating them. A word on this clone: Antigen: not known.

The receptor was derived from a man between 18 and 35 years old in good health and CMV-seronegative. This chain joins TRBV7-6 and TRBJ1-3; possible D gene TRBD1, 5 bases. The material sequenced was PBMCs. Here the CDR3 reads CASSLGTGGTGNTIYF. The CDR3 DNA follows: TGTGCCAGCAGCTTAGGCACGGGGGGAACTGGAAACACCATATATTTT.